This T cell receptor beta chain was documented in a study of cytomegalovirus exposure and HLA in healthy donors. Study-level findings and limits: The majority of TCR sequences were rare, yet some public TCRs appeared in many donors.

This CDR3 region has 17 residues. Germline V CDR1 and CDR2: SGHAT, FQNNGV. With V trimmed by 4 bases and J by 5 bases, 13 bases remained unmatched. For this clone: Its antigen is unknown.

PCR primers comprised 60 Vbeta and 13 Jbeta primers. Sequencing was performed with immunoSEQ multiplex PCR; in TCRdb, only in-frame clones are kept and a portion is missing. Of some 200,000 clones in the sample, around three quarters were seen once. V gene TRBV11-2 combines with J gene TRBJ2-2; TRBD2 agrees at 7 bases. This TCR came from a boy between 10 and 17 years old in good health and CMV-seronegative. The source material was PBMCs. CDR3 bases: TGTGCCAGCAGCTCTACTTCAGGTCTGGGAGGGACCGGGGAGCTGTTTTTT. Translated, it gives CASSSTSGLGGTGELFF.